A single sample is the source of the 10 T cell receptor beta chains below, sequenced in a study of CD8 T cells in Susac syndrome. RNA amounts of about 0.5 to 1 ug underwent reverse transcription with random hexamers. TCRdb itself ran the immunoSEQ multiplex PCR reads through MiXCR, one entry per CDR3 protein. The sample records 150,000 to 200,000 distinct CDR3 sequences, around 95% being singletons. Sample: CD4+ T cells from PBMCs. These TCRs come from a human donor with multiple sclerosis.

This chain links TRBV20-1 with TRBJ1-1, with 7 bases aligning to TRBD1. V was clipped by 0 bases and J by 3 bases; unmatched bases: 4. The CDR3 is made up of 14 amino acids. The germline CDR1 and CDR2 sequences are DFQATT and SNEGSKA (reference sequence). The CDR3 nucleotides are TGCAGTGCTAGAGATCTCAGGGGGTACACTGAAGCTTTCTTT. Translation gives CSARDLRGYTEAFF.

This chain links TRBV7-2 with TRBJ2-3; 11 bases are a match to TRBD2. V dropped 6 bases and J dropped 5; count of bases not matched to a gene: 10. CDR1 and CDR2 (germline): SGHTA, FQGNSA. The CDR3 has 16 amino acids. The CDR3 loop reads CASSPTLAGAGDTQYF. The CDR3 region has the DNA TGTGCCAGCAGTCCTACACTAGCGGGGGCCGGAGATACGCAGTATTTT.

The chain is built from TRBV28 and TRBJ1-2; 7 bases fit TRBD1. CDR1 is MDHEN, CDR2 SYDVKM, per germline. The length of the CDR3 is 12 residues. The V segment lost 6 bases and the J segment 8 bases; nucleotides outside the gene matches: 6. The CDR3 DNA sequence: TGTGCCAGCAGGAGGACAGGCTGGGGCTACACCTTC. This sequence encodes CASRRTGWGYTF.

The chain is built from TRBV29-1 and TRBJ2-1, with 11 bases fitting TRBD1. V gave up 7 bases and J gave up 7 bases; unmatched junction bases: 6. The CDR3 loop spans 13 amino acids. Looked up from germline, CDR1 is SQVTM and CDR2 is ANQGSEA. The CDR3 DNA reads as TGCAGCGCCGGACAGGGGGCAGGGAATGAGCAGTTCTTC. Its translation is CSAGQGAGNEQFF.

V and J are TRBV18 and TRBJ2-1, with 13 bases lining up with TRBD2. The CDR3 runs to 18 residues. The V gene's germline CDR1 is KGHSH and CDR2 LQKENI. The V and J ends lost 6 bases and 4 bases, in that order; junction bases with no gene match: 12. The CDR3 spells CASSPNLGLAGPYNEQFF. The DNA of the CDR3 is TGTGCCAGCTCCCCGAACTTGGGACTAGCGGGACCTTACAATGAGCAGTTCTTC.

The gene calls are TRBV12-3 or TRBV12-4 and TRBJ1-6; 8 bases align to TRBD1. V trimming: 2 bases; J trimming: 8 bases; junction bases outside the gene matches: 2. The CDR3 has 14 amino acids. Here the CDR3 reads CASSLQGADSPLHF. The CDR3 DNA reads as TGTGCCAGCAGTTTACAGGGGGCTGATTCACCCCTCCACTTT.

This clonotype was seen just once. J is TRBJ2-3 and V is TRBV28; TRBD2 aligns across 9 bases. This CDR3 comprises 14 residues. With V trimmed by 8 bases and J by 1 base, 4 bases remained unmatched. Germline V gives CDR1 MDHEN, CDR2 SYDVKM. CDR3 residues: CASGGGAGTDTQYF. For the CDR3, the DNA is TGTGCCAGCGGCGGGGGGGCGGGCACAGATACGCAGTATTTT.

This sequence joins TRBV27 and TRBJ2-3; TRBD2 might be the D (5 bases). Trimming stripped 6 bases from V and 4 bases from J, with 17 bases between. Germline loops: CDR1 MNHEY, CDR2 SMNVEV (reference sequence). CDR3 size: 15 residues. CDR3 DNA: TGTGCCAGCAGAAGAAGTGGCCCGAGGGCAGATACGCAGTATTTT. Translated, it gives CASRRSGPRADTQYF.

This sequence joins TRBV20-1 and TRBJ1-1; D unresolved. Germline lookup yields CDR1 DFQATT and CDR2 SNEGSKA (reference sequence). The CDR3 is 11 amino acids. Trimming cost V 5 bases and J 1 base, with 5 bases left between them. The CDR3 is CSAYRNTEAFF. The CDR3, as DNA: TGCAGTGCTTACAGGAACACTGAAGCTTTCTTT.

V is TRBV10-3 and J is TRBJ2-7; D may match TRBD1 or TRBD2 (5 bases each). V was shortened by 4 bases and J by 2 bases, with 9 bases between the two germline ends. Germline lookup yields CDR1 ENHRY and CDR2 SYGVKD. The CDR3 loop spans 13 amino acids. The CDR3: CAISGDGAYEQYF. The CDR3 nucleotides are TGTGCCATCAGTGGGGACGGAGCCTACGAGCAGTACTTC.